The TCR beta chain under discussion was sequenced for a study of identical twins. Study-level findings and limits: Twins' excess sharing was less marked for out-of-frame beta sequences. Twins shared out-of-frame alpha sequences with excess low generation probability.

TCRdb independently ran MiXCR on the 5' RACE reads; one entry per CDR3 protein. The sample gives hundreds of thousands of distinct CDR3 sequences, 18% of which show up once; 13% is in the top ten. Comments on this clonotype: The antigen is not known.

CDR1 is SNHLY, CDR2 FYNNEI, per germline. This CDR3 region has 12 residues. Trimming cost V 11 bases and J 1 base, with 11 bases left between them. The data were also submitted as part of a second study, on T cells expressing NK-cell markers.

This chain uses TRBV2 with TRBJ1-1; D is unclear. Sequences were obtained from PBMCs. This sequence was found in a young woman in good health. The CDR3 is CAGPKGNTEAFF. The CDR3 DNA follows: TGTGCCGGACCGAAGGGGAACACTGAAGCTTTCTTT.